The TCR beta chain under discussion was sequenced for a study of OX40 agonist ivuxolimab in advanced cancers. This CDR3 contains 13 residues. V shed 5 bases and J shed 4 bases, with 11 bases lying between them. Per the germline V gene, CDR1 is PRHDT and CDR2 is FYEKMQ (reference sequence). Assay: immunoSEQ multiplex PCR; the TCRdb copy retains only in-frame clones and omits some. The sample consists of over 70,000 clones, around 86% of them appearing once. V is TRBV13 and J is TRBJ2-5, with D uncertain. The TCR was taken from an adult with an advanced solid tumor such as melanoma, head and neck, liver or kidney cancer. This specimen was CD4+ or CD8+ T cells sorted from blood, taken in a trial of the OX40 agonist ivuxolimab. CDR3 in amino acids: CASSPPNVETQYF. The CDR3 bases are TGTGCCAGCAGCCCCCCCAACGTAGAGACCCAGTACTTC.